These 25 T cell receptor beta chains came from one sample sequenced in a study of neurological immune-mediated disorders. Sample time point: longitudinal time-point 3. TCRdb itself ran the 5' RACE reads through MiXCR, one entry per CDR3 protein. This table has more than 95,000 distinct CDR3 sequences, 9.5% to 14% appearing once. Sequencing was performed on PBMCs. The receptors originated from a female donor with HTLV-1-associated myelopathy (HAM/TSP).

This clonotype was observed many times. The chain couples TRBV4-1 to TRBJ1-1; D is undetermined. Germline V lookup: CDR1 MGHRA, CDR2 YSYEKL. V was clipped by 0 bases and J by 0 bases, with 5 bases between them. The length of the CDR3 is 14 residues. The CDR3 nucleotides are TGCGCCAGCAGCCAAGATCACCTGAACACTGAAGCTTTCTTT. Encoded protein: CASSQDHLNTEAFF.

This clonotype has ten or more counts. The chain joins TRBV2 to TRBJ1-5, with D possibly TRBD1 on 5 matching bases. Trimming stripped 2 bases from V and 1 base from J, with 9 bases between. The CDR3 loop spans 15 amino acids. Looked up from germline, CDR1 is SNHLY and CDR2 is FYNNEI. CDR3 residues: CASSELRGSNQPQHF. The CDR3 region has the DNA TGTGCCAGCAGTGAACTTCGGGGGAGCAATCAGCCCCAGCATTTT.

This clonotype was seen a handful of times. The V call is TRBV5-6, the J call TRBJ1-6, with TRBD1 as a possible D gene (5 bases). Trimming cost V 3 bases and J 3 bases, with 16 bases left between them. CDR3 size: 17 residues. Germline V gene sequence: CDR1 SGHDT, CDR2 YYEEEE. The CDR3 nucleotides are TGTGCCAGCAGCTCAAGCGGGGACGGCTACTATAATTCACCCCTCCACTTT. As protein: CASSSSGDGYYNSPLHF.

For this clonotype: A read error may explain this, as a much larger clone is one base away. The chain has TRBV5-5 and TRBJ2-3, with D hard to call. CDR3 length equals 14 residues. Germline CDR1 SGHKS, CDR2 YYEKEE (reference sequence). The CDR3 coding sequence is TGTGCCAGCAGCTTCTGGGCCCTCACAGATATGCAGTATTTT. It translates to CASSFWALTDMQYF.

This clonotype was observed many times. The chain is built from TRBV20-1 and TRBJ1-1; D is perhaps TRBD1 (6 bases). Trimming shortened V by 3 bases and J by 1 base, and 15 bases separated the two germline ends. The CDR3 is 15 residues long. Germline V lookup: CDR1 DFQATT, CDR2 SNEGSKA (reference sequence). The CDR3: CSASHQGRGNTEAFF. The CDR3 nucleotides are TGCAGTGCTAGCCACCAGGGGCGTGGGAACACTGAAGCTTTCTTT.

This clonotype has ten or more counts. The V call is TRBV6-6, the J call TRBJ1-5; weak D call: TRBD1 (6 bases). Germline CDR1 reads MNHNY; CDR2 reads SVGAGI (reference sequence). Deletions cut 0 bases from V and 1 base from J, with 7 bases between. The CDR3 has 15 amino acids. CDR3 protein: CASSYSGTSNQPQHF. For the CDR3, the DNA is TGTGCCAGCAGTTACTCGGGGACAAGCAATCAGCCCCAGCATTTT.

This clonotype was found many times. V and J are TRBV28 and TRBJ2-1; the D gene is possibly TRBD1 (7 bases). The CDR3 is 16 amino acids. The V end was cut by 5 bases, the J end by 4 bases, with 18 bases between. CDR1 is MDHEN and CDR2 is SYDVKM in the germline V gene. CDR3 coding DNA: TGTGCCAGCAGTCCCCGAAGGTCAGGGGGGTACAATGAGCAGTTCTTC. Protein sequence: CASSPRRSGGYNEQFF.

The genes are TRBV5-1 and TRBJ1-6; possibly TRBD1 for D (5 bases). With 4 bases removed from V and 8 bases from J, the gap between germline ends came to 16 bases. The CDR3 runs 15 residues. The V gene's germline CDR1 is SGHRS and CDR2 YFSETQ. CDR3 nucleotides: TGCGCCAGCAGCCCGGATGGGGCCGCGCATTCACCCCTCCACTTT. Encoded protein: CASSPDGAAHSPLHF.

This clonotype was seen many times. The chain combines TRBV28 with TRBJ2-3, with 12 bases fitting TRBD2. This CDR3 spans 20 amino acids. The V gene's germline CDR1 is MDHEN and CDR2 SYDVKM. The V and J ends lost 6 bases and 6 bases, in that order; junction bases with no gene match: 22. This CDR3 reads CASSSPRLAGASLPADTQYF. The CDR3 DNA follows: TGTGCCAGCAGCTCCCCCCGACTAGCGGGGGCCTCCCTCCCCGCGGATACGCAGTATTTT. The variable domain in full, completed from reference TRBV28 and TRBJ2-3, reads DVKVTQSSRYLVKRTGEKVFLECVQDMDHENMFWYRQDPGLGLRLIYFSYDVKMKEKGDIPEGYSVSREKKERFSLILESASTNQTSMYLCASSSPRLAGASLPADTQYFGPGTRLTVL.

This clonotype was seen at least ten times. The chain employs TRBV10-3 and TRBJ1-1; 10 bases are shared with TRBD1. Losses at the gene ends were 6 bases for V and 6 bases for J; bases not matched to a gene: 10. The CDR3 covers 15 residues. The germline gives CDR1 ENHRY, CDR2 SYGVKD. The CDR3: CAISARTGGMAEAFF. Written as DNA, the CDR3 is TGTGCCATCAGCGCCCGGACAGGGGGTATGGCTGAAGCTTTCTTT.

This clonotype was recorded many times. The V call is TRBV5-1, the J call TRBJ2-3; the D gene is possibly TRBD2 (5 bases). Germline V gene data show CDR1 as SGHRS and CDR2 as YFSETQ. The CDR3 is 16 amino acids. Trimming cost V 0 bases and J 4 bases, with 15 bases left between them. The CDR3 sequence is CASSLEGALGPDTQYF. The DNA of the CDR3 is TGCGCCAGCAGCTTGGAAGGTGCACTAGGTCCAGATACGCAGTATTTT.

This clonotype has a count of ten or more. This chain's CDR3 is CASSPFVGESYNEQFF. The CDR3 bases are TGTGCCAGCAGCCCGTTTGTCGGGGAATCCTACAATGAGCAGTTCTTC. V gene TRBV3-1 combines with J gene TRBJ2-1; D possibly corresponds to TRBD2 (5 bases). This CDR3 comprises 16 residues. V lost 4 bases to trimming and J lost 1 base, with 14 bases between them. The germline gives CDR1 LGHDT, CDR2 YNNKEL (reference sequence).

This clonotype was recorded at least ten times. The CDR3 is CSASQSGGAGNTQYF. The CDR3 DNA sequence: TGCAGCGCCAGTCAAAGCGGGGGGGCCGGGAATACGCAGTATTTT. This chain connects TRBV20-1 to TRBJ2-3, with TRBD2 matching 10 bases. This CDR3 contains 15 residues. Germline assignment: CDR1 DFQATT and CDR2 SNEGSKA (reference sequence).

This clonotype was observed at least ten times. The chain has TRBV4-1 and TRBJ2-7; 8 nucleotides agree with TRBD1. This CDR3 spans 15 amino acids. V was pared by 3 bases and J by 0 bases, with 4 bases of the junction left unmatched. Germline CDR1 reads MGHRA; CDR2 reads YSYEKL. CDR3 loop: CASSHLTGASYEQYF. CDR3 bases: TGCGCCAGCAGCCACTTGACAGGGGCCTCCTACGAGCAGTACTTC.

There are many counts of this clonotype. The chain recombines TRBV5-1 with TRBJ2-7; weak D call: TRBD2 (6 bases). Germline CDR1 SGHRS, CDR2 YFSETQ. This CDR3 comprises 16 residues. Trimming stripped 6 bases from V and 0 bases from J, with 19 bases between. The chain's CDR3 is CASTLGGFRHSYEQYF. CDR3 sequence (DNA): TGCGCCAGCACTCTTGGGGGGTTCCGACACTCCTACGAGCAGTACTTC.

This clonotype was counted many times. V and J are TRBV7-2 and TRBJ2-5, with D perhaps given as TRBD1 or TRBD2 (6 bases each). The CDR3 is 14 residues long. V was pared by 5 bases and J by 6 bases, with 16 bases between. Germline values: CDR1 SGHTA, CDR2 FQGNSA. DNA for the CDR3: TGTGCCAGCAGCCCCGACGGGGGCGTCCAGACCCAGTACTTC. This encodes CASSPDGGVQTQYF.

The gene calls are TRBV29-1 and TRBJ1-4; D remains ambiguous. The CDR3 length is 14 residues. V was shortened by 1 base and J by 2 bases, with 8 bases between the two germline ends. The germline V gene has CDR1 SQVTM and CDR2 ANQGSEA. The CDR3 region has the DNA TGCAGCGTTGAAGTGGGGAGGACTAATGAAAAACTGTTTTTT. This gives the protein CSVEVGRTNEKLFF.

This clonotype has ten or more counts. This CDR3 is CSARVGGNTEAFF. CDR3 coding DNA: TGCAGTGCTAGAGTTGGGGGAAACACTGAAGCTTTCTTT. This chain uses TRBV20-1 with TRBJ1-1; tentatively, D is TRBD1 (5 bases). Trimming pared 1 base from V and 2 bases from J, leaving 8 bases between. Germline V gene sequence: CDR1 DFQATT, CDR2 SNEGSKA (reference sequence). CDR3 length: 13 residues.

Ten or more counts support this clonotype. V gene TRBV20-1 combines with J gene TRBJ2-5; 8 bases match TRBD2. Germline V gives CDR1 DFQATT, CDR2 SNEGSKA (reference sequence). V gave up 0 bases and J gave up 6 bases; unmatched junction bases: 3. This CDR3 is built from 13 residues. The CDR3 nucleotides are TGCAGTGCTAGAGATGGACTAGCCCAGACCCAGTACTTC. Translating gives CSARDGLAQTQYF.

This clonotype appeared many times. The rearrangement links TRBV20-1 to TRBJ2-3; 9 bases are shared with TRBD2. CDR3 length equals 15 residues. Per germline, CDR1 DFQATT and CDR2 SNEGSKA (reference sequence). The V and J ends lost 6 bases and 3 bases, in that order; junction bases with no gene match: 10. The CDR3 region is CSAQTSGRLTDTQYF. The CDR3 region has the DNA TGCAGTGCCCAGACTAGCGGAAGGTTAACAGATACGCAGTATTTT.

The gene calls are TRBV5-1 and TRBJ2-5; weak D call: TRBD2 (5 bases). V lost 0 bases to trimming and J lost 5 bases, with 14 bases between them. This CDR3 has 15 amino acids. Germline CDR1 is SGHRS and CDR2 is YFSETQ. The CDR3 DNA follows: TGCGCCAGCAGCTTGGTGCCTCACCGGGGTGAGACCCAGTACTTC. Its translation is CASSLVPHRGETQYF.

This clonotype was detected ten times or more. This sequence joins TRBV11-2 and TRBJ1-4; no clear D. This CDR3 comprises 12 residues. Between the trimmed V and J ends, which lost 4 bases and 7 bases, there was a span of 7 bases. CDR1 is SGHAT and CDR2 is FQNNGV in the germline V gene. CDR3 loop: CASSSRGEKLFF. In DNA, the CDR3 is TGTGCCAGCAGCTCGCGGGGTGAAAAACTGTTTTTT.

This clonotype has a count of ten or more. This chain connects TRBV28 to TRBJ2-7; no firm D call. Per the germline V gene, CDR1 is MDHEN and CDR2 is SYDVKM. The V end was cut by 2 bases, the J end by 7 bases, with 15 bases between. The CDR3 has 14 amino acids. Here the CDR3 reads CASSLGYPLWEQYF. For the CDR3, the DNA is TGTGCCAGCAGTTTAGGGTACCCTTTGTGGGAGCAGTACTTC.

This clonotype appeared many times. CDR3: CSAWTGLRGTEAFF. CDR3 nucleotide sequence: TGCAGTGCGTGGACAGGATTAAGGGGCACTGAAGCTTTCTTT. This rearrangement joins TRBV20-1 to TRBJ1-1, with TRBD1 matching over 7 bases. V shed 6 bases and J 4 bases; nucleotides not matched to a gene: 11. CDR1 and CDR2 (germline): DFQATT, SNEGSKA (reference sequence). This CDR3 is built from 14 residues.

This clonotype was counted ten times or more. The rearrangement links TRBV5-1 to TRBJ2-6; D unclear. V was clipped by 2 bases and J by 0 bases, with 12 bases between them. The germline V gene has CDR1 SGHRS and CDR2 YFSETQ. The CDR3 is made up of 17 amino acids. The CDR3, as DNA: TGCGCCAGCAGCTTTTTGGTCGGAGACTCTGGGGCCAACGTCCTGACTTTC. The encoded protein is CASSFLVGDSGANVLTF.